There are a few counts of the clone carrying this T cell receptor beta chain. This specimen belongs to a study of blood T cells in healthy people across ages. Alongside a J-beta primer mix, a sample-barcoded 5' primer served in a second PCR lasting 7 to 11 cycles. One entry per CDR3 protein, called by TCRdb with MiXCR from the 5' RACE reads. The top ten hold 30% to 45% of the sample, which has hundreds of thousands of distinct CDR3 sequences, 58% seen once. The CDR3 length is 14 residues. CDR1 is SGHDN, CDR2 FVKESK, per germline. The V end lost 1 base, the J end lost 5 bases, and 12 bases lay between the germline ends.

Sequencing was performed on blood. The chain links TRBV14 to TRBJ2-7; tentative D call: TRBD2 (5 bases). The receptor was derived from a man aged 55 to 70 in good health. The CDR3 DNA reads as TGTGCCAGCAGCCAAGGACCCCCCGGGGACGAGCAGTACTTC. Translated: CASSQGPPGDEQYF.